The 25 T cell receptor beta chains below come from one sample, sequenced in a study of OX40 agonist ivuxolimab in advanced cancers. Produced via immunoSEQ multiplex PCR; TCRdb's table is partial and in-frame only. The sample shows 55,000 to 70,000 clones, about 90% of them seen only once. This material consisted of CD4+ or CD8+ T cells sorted from blood, taken in a trial of the OX40 agonist ivuxolimab. Receptors were obtained from an adult with an advanced solid tumor such as melanoma, head and neck, liver or kidney cancer.

The chain joins TRBV7-2 to TRBJ2-1; 11 bases map to TRBD2. The CDR3 loop spans 16 amino acids. Germline V gives CDR1 SGHTA, CDR2 FQGNSA. V lost 5 bases and J lost 2; bases outside the gene matches: 5. This CDR3 reads CASSPGTSGAYNEQFF. The CDR3 nucleotides are TGTGCCAGCAGCCCGGGGACTAGCGGCGCCTACAATGAGCAGTTCTTC.

The CDR3 DNA reads TGTGCCAGCAGCCCAATCCAAGATACAGATACGCAGTATTTT. Translated: CASSPIQDTDTQYF. V gene TRBV7-6 combines with J gene TRBJ2-3; D remains unclear. CDR3 length: 14 amino acids. Germline V gene sequence: CDR1 SGHVS, CDR2 FNYEAQ. The V end lost 5 bases, the J end lost 3 bases, and 12 bases lay between the germline ends.

The chain combines TRBV6-5 with TRBJ1-1; D might be TRBD1 (5 bases). This CDR3 region has 14 residues. CDR1 and CDR2 (germline): MNHEY, SVGAGI. V lost 0 bases to trimming and J lost 4 bases, with 9 bases between them. As DNA, the CDR3 is TGTGCCAGCAGTTACTCGGGTGGGGGCACTGAAGCTTTCTTT. Translated: CASSYSGGGTEAFF.

V gene TRBV21-1 combines with J gene TRBJ1-1. TRBV21-1 is a pseudogene segment. The CDR3 covers 16 residues. This CDR3 reads CASSREPQKENTEAFF. The CDR3 DNA is TGTGCCAGCAGCAGGGAACCTCAGAAGGAGAACACTGAAGCTTTCTTT.

This chain uses TRBV23-1 with TRBJ1-5; the match to TRBD1 covers 9 bases. Being an ORF, TRBV23-1 has a function that is uncertain. This CDR3 is built from 15 residues. With 6 bases clipped from V and 2 bases from J, the junction kept 5 bases outside the gene matches. Here the CDR3 DNA reads TGCGCCAGCAGGGGGGACAGGGAGCGCAATCAGCCCCAGCATTTT. Amino acids: CASRGDRERNQPQHF.

The CDR3 protein is CASSTHRGSNQPQHF. The CDR3 DNA sequence: TGTGCCAGCAGTACCCACAGGGGGTCCAATCAGCCCCAGCATTTT. The chain employs TRBV2 and TRBJ1-5; 8 bases map to TRBD1. This CDR3 comprises 15 residues. Trimming removed 5 bases from V and 3 bases from J; junction bases left unmatched: 6. Germline-derived CDR1 and CDR2 are SNHLY and FYNNEI.

This clone was picked up a small number of times. The chain uses TRBV7-2 and TRBJ1-2; no definite D call. This CDR3 has 13 amino acids. Per germline, CDR1 SGHTA and CDR2 FQGNSA. Trimming took 5 bases from V and 2 from J, leaving 9 bases between them. The CDR3 loop is CASSPAGNYGYTF. The CDR3 nucleotides read TGTGCCAGCAGCCCCGCCGGGAACTATGGCTACACCTTC.

This clone was counted between two and nine times. The rearrangement joins TRBV19 to TRBJ1-2; no clear D gene. V lost 5 bases and J 3 bases, leaving 13 bases between the germline ends. This CDR3 has 14 amino acids. Germline V gene lookup returns CDR1 LNHDA and CDR2 SQIVND (reference sequence). CDR3 residues: CASSYTTIYYGYTF. CDR3 coding DNA: TGTGCCAGTAGTTACACGACCATTTACTATGGCTACACCTTC. The full variable domain, rest sourced from reference TRBV19 and TRBJ1-2, is DGGITQSPKYLFRKEGQNVTLSCEQNLNHDAMYWYRQDPGQGLRLIYYSQIVNDFQKGDIAEGYSVSREKKESFPLTVTSAQKNPTAFYLCASSYTTIYYGYTFGSGTRLTVV.

The gene calls are TRBV2 and TRBJ2-7, with TRBD2 identical over 9 bases. This CDR3 spans 14 amino acids. CDR1 is SNHLY, CDR2 FYNNEI, per germline. V lost 5 bases to trimming and J lost 3 bases; unmatched junction nucleotides: 5. CDR3 DNA: TGTGCCAGCAGTTCACTAGCGGGTCACTACGAGCAGTACTTC. It encodes CASSSLAGHYEQYF.

The CDR3 region has the DNA TGTGCCAGCAGCTCATCCTCACTAGCGTCCGAGACCCAGTACTTC. As protein: CASSSSSLASETQYF. The chain joins TRBV13 to TRBJ2-5; TRBD2 matches at 7 bases. The V gene's germline CDR1 is PRHDT and CDR2 FYEKMQ (reference sequence). The CDR3 is 15 residues long. With V trimmed by 4 bases and J by 5 bases, 10 bases remained unmatched.

J is TRBJ2-3 and V is TRBV5-6; TRBD2 aligns across 9 bases. CDR1 SGHDT and CDR2 YYEEEE come from the germline V gene. CDR3 length equals 18 residues. J was trimmed by 0 bases and V by 4 bases; bases with no gene match: 12. The CDR3 nucleotides read TGTGCCAGCAGCCCCCAGACTAGCGGCTTATCTAGCACAGATACGCAGTATTTT. It yields the protein CASSPQTSGLSSTDTQYF.

This clone was counted only a few times. The chain couples TRBV13 to TRBJ1-1, with D unclear. CDR3 length: 13 amino acids. The germline gives CDR1 PRHDT, CDR2 FYEKMQ (reference sequence). V lost 8 bases and J 1 base, leaving 11 bases between the germline ends. CDR3 in amino acids: CASAPRPNTEAFF. CDR3 nucleotide sequence: TGTGCCAGCGCCCCGCGGCCGAACACTGAAGCTTTCTTT.

The rearrangement joins TRBV27 to TRBJ2-2, with D unclear. The V gene lost 3 bases and the J gene lost 5 bases, with 13 bases spanning the gap. The CDR3 extends over 15 amino acids. The germline CDR1 and CDR2 sequences are MNHEY and SMNVEV (reference sequence). The CDR3 DNA sequence: TGTGCCAGCAGTTTTCTGGGGTTGAGGACCGGGGAGCTGTTTTTT. Its translation: CASSFLGLRTGELFF.

This clone was found once. The rearrangement uses TRBV7-9 and TRBJ1-2; D gene uncertain. Per the germline V gene, CDR1 is SEHNR and CDR2 is FQNEAQ (reference sequence). V lost 5 bases to trimming and J lost 8 bases, with 12 bases between them. This CDR3 is 12 amino acids long. Here the CDR3 DNA reads TGTGCCAGCAGCCCCCTTTCCGGCGGCTACACCTTC. Its translation: CASSPLSGGYTF.

The V gene is TRBV11-2, the J gene TRBJ1-1, with no clear D. The CDR3 totals 16 residues. The ends were cut back, 1 base at V and 0 bases at J, with 12 bases in the middle. The germline V gene encodes CDR1 SGHAT and CDR2 FQNNGV. CDR3 in DNA: TGTGCCAGCAGCTTAGGGGTAAGGGTGATGAACACTGAAGCTTTCTTT. Translating it yields CASSLGVRVMNTEAFF.

This chain connects TRBV7-9 to TRBJ2-7; TRBD2 might be the D (6 bases). The CDR3 covers 16 residues. V shed 5 bases and J shed 1 base, with 18 bases lying between them. Germline V CDR1 and CDR2: SEHNR, FQNEAQ (reference sequence). The CDR3 sequence is CASSGDGLAFSYEQYF. Here the CDR3 DNA reads TGTGCCAGCAGCGGAGACGGGCTAGCGTTTTCCTACGAGCAGTACTTC.

The gene calls are TRBV7-9 and TRBJ2-1, with 11 nucleotides matching TRBD1. Per germline, CDR1 SEHNR and CDR2 FQNEAQ (reference sequence). The CDR3 length is 17 residues. Losses at the gene ends were 6 bases for V and 7 bases for J; bases not matched to a gene: 14. The CDR3 DNA is TGTGCCAGCAGACACCGGACAGGGGGCCTCTTTGAGAATGAGCAGTTCTTC. Translating gives CASRHRTGGLFENEQFF. The full variable domain, its missing parts supplied by reference TRBV7-9 and TRBJ2-1, is DTGVSQNPRHKITKRGQNVTFRCDPISEHNRLYWYRQTLGQGPEFLTYFQNEAQLEKSRLLSDRFSAERPKGSFSTLEIQRTEQGDSAMYLCASRHRTGGLFENEQFFGPGTRLTVL.

The rearrangement joins TRBV7-6 to TRBJ1-5, with D maybe TRBD1 (6 bases). CDR1 is SGHVS and CDR2 is FNYEAQ in the germline V gene. V dropped 5 bases and J dropped 2 bases, with 13 bases sitting between them. The CDR3 is 15 amino acids. The CDR3 nucleotides read TGTGCCAGCAGCCCACAGGGACACCGCAATCAGCCCCAGCATTTT. As protein: CASSPQGHRNQPQHF.

DNA for the CDR3: TGTGCCAGTAGTATCTCCTATAGCAATCAGCCCCAGCATTTT. It encodes CASSISYSNQPQHF. V gene TRBV19 combines with J gene TRBJ1-5, with unresolved D. Germline values: CDR1 LNHDA, CDR2 SQIVND (reference sequence). The CDR3 is 14 residues long. V lost 3 bases to trimming and J lost 0 bases, with 6 bases between them.

This clone has just one count. The chain carries TRBV5-6 and TRBJ2-7; 7 bases fit TRBD1. Per the germline V gene, CDR1 is SGHDT and CDR2 is YYEEEE. This CDR3 contains 16 residues. The ends lost 3 bases at V and 2 bases at J; junction bases unmatched: 11. CDR3 in DNA: TGTGCCAGCAGCTGGAACCTTGGACAGGCCACCTACGAGCAGTACTTC. Its translation is CASSWNLGQATYEQYF.

The CDR3 loop reads CASSYWLAANTGELFF. In DNA, the CDR3 is TGTGCCAGCAGTTACTGGCTAGCGGCGAACACCGGGGAGCTGTTTTTT. V is TRBV6-6 and J is TRBJ2-2, with 7 positions matching TRBD2. Germline values: CDR1 MNHNY, CDR2 SVGAGI (reference sequence). The CDR3 runs to 16 residues. Trimming at V came to 1 base and at J to 0 bases, leaving 2 bases not matched to a gene.

This chain links TRBV9 with TRBJ2-3, with 8 bases lining up with TRBD1. V dropped 0 bases and J dropped 5; count of bases not matched to a gene: 2. This CDR3 contains 14 residues. Germline CDR1 SGDLS, CDR2 YYNGEE. CDR3 protein: CASSVGRGLDTQYF. For the CDR3, the DNA is TGTGCCAGCAGCGTAGGCAGGGGGCTAGATACGCAGTATTTT.

The gene calls are TRBV13 and TRBJ2-7, with TRBD1 matching over 11 bases. Germline assignment: CDR1 PRHDT and CDR2 FYEKMQ (reference sequence). This CDR3 has 16 residues. V was pared by 5 bases and J by 2 bases, with 8 bases of the junction left unmatched. Written as DNA, the CDR3 is TGTGCCAGCAGCCCCAAGGGACAGGGGGTCCCCTACGAGCAGTACTTC. Translating gives CASSPKGQGVPYEQYF.

The V call is TRBV6-7, the J call TRBJ2-7, with a tentative D call TRBD1 (6 bases). TRBV6-7 is classed as an ORF, of uncertain function. With 2 bases removed from V and 2 bases from J, the gap between germline ends came to 10 bases. This CDR3 is built from 14 residues. This CDR3 reads CASSYLRGPYEQYF. DNA of the CDR3: TGTGCCAGCAGTTACCTCAGGGGACCCTACGAGCAGTACTTC.

V is TRBV7-6 and J is TRBJ2-5, with D perhaps matching TRBD2 (6 bases). This CDR3 is 15 amino acids long. With 5 bases removed from V and 1 base from J, the gap between germline ends came to 14 bases. Looked up from germline, CDR1 is SGHVS and CDR2 is FNYEAQ. In nucleotides, the CDR3 is TGTGCCAGCAGCCTCCCGCGGGGCAGCCAAGAGACCCAGTACTTC. Its protein product is CASSLPRGSQETQYF.